The 7 T cell receptor beta chains in this list originate from one sample, sequenced in a study of T cells in Graves' hyperthyroidism and ophthalmopathy. RNA transcripts provided the source from which TCR beta CDR3 regions were amplified. A first-round RT-PCR of the TCR CDR3 used the HTBI primer set. TCRdb reanalysed the multiplex PCR reads using MiXCR and keeps one entry per CDR3 protein. The top ten hold 15% of the sample, which has roughly 700,000 distinct CDR3 sequences, roughly 17% seen once. The material sequenced was blood. All receptors derive from a man aged 45-65 years with Graves' hyperthyroidism.

In this sample, this clonotype turned up many times. V and J are TRBV28 and TRBJ2-2; D is perhaps TRBD2 (7 bases). Germline CDR1 is MDHEN and CDR2 is SYDVKM. Trimming removed 5 bases at V and 1 base at J, with 14 bases between. The CDR3 consists of 16 residues. In nucleotides, the CDR3 is TGTGCCAGCAGTCGGAGGGGGGGCCTGAACACCGGGGAGCTGTTTTTT. Encoded protein: CASSRRGGLNTGELFF. Based on the CDR3 plus reference TRBV28 and TRBJ2-2, the full variable domain is DVKVTQSSRYLVKRTGEKVFLECVQDMDHENMFWYRQDPGLGLRLIYFSYDVKMKEKGDIPEGYSVSREKKERFSLILESASTNQTSMYLCASSRRGGLNTGELFFGEGSRLTVL.

The genes are TRBV7-9 and TRBJ2-2; D is unresolved. CDR1 and CDR2 from the germline V gene are SEHNR and FQNEAQ (reference sequence). With 6 bases removed from V and 6 bases from J, the gap between germline ends came to 14 bases. The CDR3 spans 14 residues. The CDR3 DNA reads as TGTGCCAGCAGTCACGGGTCATGGGCCGGGGAGCTGTTTTTT. Its protein product is CASSHGSWAGELFF. The entire variable domain, with the rest obtained from reference TRBV7-9 and TRBJ2-2, is as follows: DTGVSQNPRHKITKRGQNVTFRCDPISEHNRLYWYRQTLGQGPEFLTYFQNEAQLEKSRLLSDRFSAERPKGSFSTLEIQRTEQGDSAMYLCASSHGSWAGELFFGEGSRLTVL.

Turning to this clonotype: Lacking the conserved final phenylalanine or tryptophan, this CDR3 likely reflects a read error. The chain recombines TRBV3-1 with TRBJ2-3, with D uncertain. Trimming removed 1 base at V and 4 bases at J, with 6 bases between. CDR3 length: 13 residues. The germline V gene has CDR1 LGHDT and CDR2 YNNKEL (reference sequence). The CDR3 nucleotides read TGTGCCAGCAGCCAAGCCGGAGCAGATACGCAGTATTCT. Its translation: CASSQAGADTQYS.

At least ten counts were recorded for this clonotype. V is TRBV12-3 or TRBV12-4 and J is TRBJ2-2; unclear D gene. The CDR3 has 14 amino acids. The germline V and J ends were trimmed by 3 bases and 2 bases, with 7 bases remaining between them. The CDR3 nucleotides are TGTGCCAGCAGTTTTCCTCTTAACACCGGGGAGCTGTTTTTT. Translation: CASSFPLNTGELFF.

This clonotype was counted only a few times. This rearrangement joins TRBV28 to TRBJ1-4; D not resolved. This CDR3 region has 13 residues. CDR1 is MDHEN, CDR2 SYDVKM, per germline. V was pared by 4 bases and J by 8 bases, with 11 bases between. The CDR3 nucleotides are TGTGCCAGCAGTTCCCCTGCCAAAGAAAAACTGTTTTTT. Amino acids: CASSSPAKEKLFF.

This clonotype was seen at least ten times. The gene calls are TRBV6-1 and TRBJ2-2, with D perhaps matching TRBD2 (5 bases). Germline loops: CDR1 MNHNS, CDR2 SASEGT. V lost 6 bases and J lost 7, with 12 bases in between. The CDR3 spans 13 residues. For the CDR3, the DNA is TGTGCCAGCAGAACGAGCGGTGGCGGGGAGCTGTTTTTT. This encodes CASRTSGGGELFF.

Many counts were recorded for this clonotype. This chain uses TRBV14 with TRBJ2-5; D remains ambiguous. Germline-derived CDR1 and CDR2 are SGHDN and FVKESK. There are 16 residues in the CDR3. V lost 1 base and J lost 0, with 12 bases in between. CDR3 protein: CASSQAPRSYQETQYF. CDR3 bases: TGTGCCAGCAGCCAAGCCCCGCGGTCGTACCAAGAGACCCAGTACTTC.